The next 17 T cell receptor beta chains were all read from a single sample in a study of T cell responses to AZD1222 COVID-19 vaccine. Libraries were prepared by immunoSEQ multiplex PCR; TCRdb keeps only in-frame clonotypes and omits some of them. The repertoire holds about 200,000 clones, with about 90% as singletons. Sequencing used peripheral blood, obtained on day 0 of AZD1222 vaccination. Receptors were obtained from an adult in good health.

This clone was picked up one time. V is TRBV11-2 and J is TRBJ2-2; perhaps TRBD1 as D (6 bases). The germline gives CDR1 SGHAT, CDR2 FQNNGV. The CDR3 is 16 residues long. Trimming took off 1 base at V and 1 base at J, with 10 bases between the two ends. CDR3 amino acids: CASSLVSGQNTGELFF. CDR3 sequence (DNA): TGTGCCAGCAGCTTAGTCTCGGGACAGAACACCGGGGAGCTGTTTTTT.

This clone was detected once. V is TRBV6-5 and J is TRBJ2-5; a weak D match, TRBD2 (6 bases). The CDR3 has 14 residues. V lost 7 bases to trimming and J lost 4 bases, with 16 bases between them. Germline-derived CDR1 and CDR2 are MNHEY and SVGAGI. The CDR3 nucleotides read TGTGCCAGCAACGGAGGAGGGGAAGCAGAGACCCAGTACTTC. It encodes CASNGGGEAETQYF.

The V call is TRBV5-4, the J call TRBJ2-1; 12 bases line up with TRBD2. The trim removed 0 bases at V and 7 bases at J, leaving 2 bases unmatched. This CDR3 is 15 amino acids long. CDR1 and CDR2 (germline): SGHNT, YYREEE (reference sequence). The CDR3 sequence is CASSLGGLAGNEQFF. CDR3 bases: TGTGCCAGCAGCTTGGGCGGACTAGCGGGGAATGAGCAGTTCTTC.

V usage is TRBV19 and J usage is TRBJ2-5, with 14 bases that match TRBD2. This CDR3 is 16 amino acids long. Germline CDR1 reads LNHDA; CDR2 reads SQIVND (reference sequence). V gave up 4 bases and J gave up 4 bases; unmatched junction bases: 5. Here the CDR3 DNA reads TGTGCCAGTAGTACCGGACTAGCGGGGGGTGGAGAGACCCAGTACTTC. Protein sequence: CASSTGLAGGGETQYF.

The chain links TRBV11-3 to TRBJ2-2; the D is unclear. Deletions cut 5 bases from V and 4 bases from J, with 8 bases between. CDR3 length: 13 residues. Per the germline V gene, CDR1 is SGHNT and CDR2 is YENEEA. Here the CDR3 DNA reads TGTGCCAGCAGCGCTGGACCCACCGGGGAGCTGTTTTTT. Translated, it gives CASSAGPTGELFF.

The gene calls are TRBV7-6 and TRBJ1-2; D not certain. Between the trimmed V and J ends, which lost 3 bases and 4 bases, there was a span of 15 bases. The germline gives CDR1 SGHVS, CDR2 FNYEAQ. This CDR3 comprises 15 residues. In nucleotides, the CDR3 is TGTGCCAGCAGCTTCCCACCCGGCACAGCCTATGGCTACACCTTC. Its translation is CASSFPPGTAYGYTF.

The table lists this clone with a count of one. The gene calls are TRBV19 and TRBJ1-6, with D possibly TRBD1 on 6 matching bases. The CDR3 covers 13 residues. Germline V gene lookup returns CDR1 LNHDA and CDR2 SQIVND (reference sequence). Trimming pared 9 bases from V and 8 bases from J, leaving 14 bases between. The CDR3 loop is CASQGSGDSPLHF. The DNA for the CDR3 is TGTGCCAGCCAGGGGAGCGGGGATTCACCCCTCCACTTT.

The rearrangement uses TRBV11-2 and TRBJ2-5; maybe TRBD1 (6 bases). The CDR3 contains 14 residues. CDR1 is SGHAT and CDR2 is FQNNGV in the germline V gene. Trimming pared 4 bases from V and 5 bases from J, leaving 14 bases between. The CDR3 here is CASSSQGIGETQYF. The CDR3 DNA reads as TGTGCCAGCAGCTCCCAGGGGATCGGGGAGACCCAGTACTTC.

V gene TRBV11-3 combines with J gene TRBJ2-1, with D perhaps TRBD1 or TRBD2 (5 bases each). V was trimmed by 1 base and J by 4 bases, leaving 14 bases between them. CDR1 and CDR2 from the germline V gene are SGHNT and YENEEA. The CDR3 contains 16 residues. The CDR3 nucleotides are TGTGCCAGCAGCTTAGGAGGGGATATAGTTTACAATGAGCAGTTCTTC. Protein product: CASSLGGDIVYNEQFF.

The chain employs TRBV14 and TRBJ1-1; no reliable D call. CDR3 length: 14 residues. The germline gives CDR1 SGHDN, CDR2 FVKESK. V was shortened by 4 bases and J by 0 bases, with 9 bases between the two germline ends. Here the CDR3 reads CASSRAPMNTEAFF. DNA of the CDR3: TGTGCCAGCAGCCGCGCCCCAATGAACACTGAAGCTTTCTTT.

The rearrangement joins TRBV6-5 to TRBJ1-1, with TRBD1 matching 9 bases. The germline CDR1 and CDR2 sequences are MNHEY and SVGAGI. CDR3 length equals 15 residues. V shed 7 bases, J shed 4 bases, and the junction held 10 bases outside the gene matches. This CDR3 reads CASISGQGWGTEAFF. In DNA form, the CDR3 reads TGTGCCAGCATTTCGGGACAGGGATGGGGCACTGAAGCTTTCTTT.

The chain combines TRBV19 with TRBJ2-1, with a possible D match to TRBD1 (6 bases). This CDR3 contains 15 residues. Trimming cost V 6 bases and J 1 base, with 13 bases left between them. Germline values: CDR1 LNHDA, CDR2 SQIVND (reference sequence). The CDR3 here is CASREDRLSYNEQFF. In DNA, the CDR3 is TGTGCCAGTAGGGAAGACAGGCTTTCCTACAATGAGCAGTTCTTC.

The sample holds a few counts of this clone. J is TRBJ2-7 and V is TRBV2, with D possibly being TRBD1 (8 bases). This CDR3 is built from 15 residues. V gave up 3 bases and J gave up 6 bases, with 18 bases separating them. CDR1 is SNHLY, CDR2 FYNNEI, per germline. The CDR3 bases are TGTGCCAGCAGTGACGAATTGGACAGGGAGGGCGAGCAGTACTTC. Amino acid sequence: CASSDELDREGEQYF.

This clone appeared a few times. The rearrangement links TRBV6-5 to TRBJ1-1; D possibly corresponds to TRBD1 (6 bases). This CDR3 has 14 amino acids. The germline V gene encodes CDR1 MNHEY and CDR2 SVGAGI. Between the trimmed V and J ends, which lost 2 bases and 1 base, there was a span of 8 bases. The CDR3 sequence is CASSYRQENTEAFF. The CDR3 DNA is TGTGCCAGCAGTTACCGACAGGAGAACACTGAAGCTTTCTTT.

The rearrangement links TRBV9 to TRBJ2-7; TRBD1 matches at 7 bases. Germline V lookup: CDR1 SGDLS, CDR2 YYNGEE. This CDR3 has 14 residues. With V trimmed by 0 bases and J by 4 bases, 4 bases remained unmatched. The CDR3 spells CASSVEGTAYEQYF. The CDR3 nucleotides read TGTGCCAGCAGCGTAGAAGGGACAGCATACGAGCAGTACTTC.

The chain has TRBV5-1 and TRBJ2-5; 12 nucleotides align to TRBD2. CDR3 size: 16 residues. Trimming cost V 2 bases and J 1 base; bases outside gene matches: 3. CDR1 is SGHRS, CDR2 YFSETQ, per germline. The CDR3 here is CASSFLAGGFQETQYF. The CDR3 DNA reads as TGCGCCAGCAGCTTTCTAGCGGGGGGGTTCCAAGAGACCCAGTACTTC.

CDR3: CASKQGKTYEQYF. In nucleotides, the CDR3 is TGTGCCAGCAAACAGGGAAAAACCTACGAGCAGTACTTC. V is TRBV6-6 and J is TRBJ2-7; a weak D match, TRBD1 (6 bases). The V gene lost 7 bases and the J gene lost 2 bases, with 12 bases spanning the gap. Germline V gene sequence: CDR1 MNHNY, CDR2 SVGAGI (reference sequence). The CDR3 is made up of 13 amino acids.